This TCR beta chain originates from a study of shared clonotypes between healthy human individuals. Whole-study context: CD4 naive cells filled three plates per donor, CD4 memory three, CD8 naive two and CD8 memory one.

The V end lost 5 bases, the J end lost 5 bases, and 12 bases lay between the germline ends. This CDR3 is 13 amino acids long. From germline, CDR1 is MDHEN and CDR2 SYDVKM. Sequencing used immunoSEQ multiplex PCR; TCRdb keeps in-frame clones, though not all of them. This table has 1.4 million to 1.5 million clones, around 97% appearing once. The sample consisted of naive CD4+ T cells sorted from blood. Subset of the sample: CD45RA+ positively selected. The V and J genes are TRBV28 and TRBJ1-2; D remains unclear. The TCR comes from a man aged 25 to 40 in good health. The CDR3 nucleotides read TGTGCCAGCAGTCAACCCGCCGCGTATGGCTACACCTTC. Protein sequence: CASSQPAAYGYTF.